This T cell receptor beta chain was documented in a study of cytomegalovirus exposure and HLA in healthy donors. This PCR relied on a set of 60 Vbeta primers and 13 Jbeta primers. The repertoire was sequenced with immunoSEQ multiplex PCR; TCRdb's copy has only in-frame clones and lacks some. The sample has about 200,000 clones, over 75% seen once. A word on this clone: The antigen remains unidentified.

Findings and caveats of the study: A prior analysis recorded that most TCR beta V segments were productive about 87% or about 30% of the time. There were approximately 150 TCR beta chains listed as cytomegalovirus-associated. Upon later analysis, HLA-associated TCR beta chains proved more clonally expanded than other, equally common chains.

The CDR3 contains 14 residues. This sequence originates from a young man in good health and CMV-seronegative. The V and J genes are TRBV21-1 and TRBJ1-2. TRBV21-1 is given as a pseudogene. Material: PBMCs. CDR3 sequence: CASSKVPENYGYTF. The CDR3 DNA is TGTGCCAGCAGCAAAGTCCCCGAGAACTATGGCTACACCTTC.